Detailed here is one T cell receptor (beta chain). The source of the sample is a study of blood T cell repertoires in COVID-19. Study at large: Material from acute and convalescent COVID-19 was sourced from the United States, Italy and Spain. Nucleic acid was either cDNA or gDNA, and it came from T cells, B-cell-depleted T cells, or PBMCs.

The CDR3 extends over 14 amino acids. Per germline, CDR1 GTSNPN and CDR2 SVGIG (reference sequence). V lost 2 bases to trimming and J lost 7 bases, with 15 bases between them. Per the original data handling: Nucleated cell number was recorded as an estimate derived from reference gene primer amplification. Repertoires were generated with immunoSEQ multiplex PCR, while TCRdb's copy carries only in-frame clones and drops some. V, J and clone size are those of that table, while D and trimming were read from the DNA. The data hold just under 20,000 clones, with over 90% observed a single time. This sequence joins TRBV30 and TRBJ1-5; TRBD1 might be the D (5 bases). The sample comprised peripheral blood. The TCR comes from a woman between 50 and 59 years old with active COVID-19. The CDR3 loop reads CAWSRYTGDQPQHF. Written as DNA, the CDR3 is TGTGCCTGGAGTCGGTATACGGGGGACCAGCCCCAGCATTTT.